This T cell receptor beta chain was observed in a study of cytotoxic CD8 clonotypes in ibrutinib-treated CLL (dated by TCRdb to the early 2020s). In terms of the full investigation: In this cohort, around 15 patients were treatment-naive and about a dozen were relapsed/refractory, while some 17 had unmutated IGHV. Of the approximately 90 people in the trial, approximately 28 had longitudinal samples available. Every sample from remission and from progressive disease was obtained while the patients were still on ibrutinib. Samples averaged approximately 260,000 productive templates and some 96,000 productive rearrangements. Samples at response were collected after a median of about 12 months of treatment, with a range of about 6 to 40 months. Partial responses were observed in 24 patients and complete responses in 2; after a median follow-up of about 69 months, remission was maintained in 14 patients and progression was observed in approximately 12. Cryopreserved peripheral blood mononuclear cells were collected at three points: before therapy, at response, and at either sustained remission or disease progression. Results the study describes overall, beyond this receptor: Public clonotypes were rare and either contracted or stayed stable during treatment, and the rise in clonality at ibrutinib response reflected the expansion of private clonotypes. Lymph node repertoires were not examined, and the timing of sampling was not matched between patients in sustained remission and those whose disease progressed. Clonality rose at ibrutinib response, remained stable during sustained remission, and dropped back toward baseline at progression. Baseline clonality exceeded that of age-matched healthy donors and correlated strongly with circulating CD8+ T-cell counts.

The junction shows trimming of 4 bases on V and 1 base on J, plus 4 bases between the germline ends. Looking up the germline V gene yields CDR1 SQVTM and CDR2 ANQGSEA. The CDR3 has 11 amino acids, counting the end cysteine and phenylalanine. Only the CDR3 part of the read is kept: 33 bases, read in frame from the first base. On a MiSeq, deep resolution sequencing aimed for a depth between 1 in 1 million and 1 in 200,000 T cells, with each clonotype covered roughly 10x on average. TCR beta libraries were generated with the immunoSEQ hsTCRB Kit. The paper's data handling went like this. The data were analyzed with ImmunoSEQ Analyzer and ImmunoSEQ Data Assistant, and V, D and J gene assignments followed IMGT definitions. Clonality, which ranges from 0 to 1, was calculated as one minus the normalized Shannon entropy of productive rearrangement frequencies. Public clonotype analysis was restricted to overrepresented clonotypes comprising at least 0.05% of each patient's repertoire. Approximately 12 age-matched healthy donor repertoires from immuneACCESS were used as controls for clonality. TCRdb's version of the immuneACCESS table is confined to in-frame rearrangements and falls short of the full clone set. An unresolved V gene accounts for under half of the shortfall where checked; the remainder is of unknown origin. V and J calls and clone size come straight from that table; D and trimming were deduced from the DNA. The sample data list approximately 350,000 clones, and roughly 67% of these were observed just once. The ten largest clonotypes hold about 5.9% of the sample.

For TCR beta library preparation, approximately 2 micrograms of genomic DNA were extracted from the cryopreserved PBMCs. Longitudinal blood samples from CLL patients on ibrutinib monotherapy underwent high-throughput TCR beta sequencing. The patients took part in an open-label, single-center phase 2 trial of ibrutinib monotherapy. On this clone: What this receptor recognizes is not known. Per-nucleotide qualities are absent, and no much larger clonotype sits a single base away. Other DNA sequences of this sample code for an identical CDR3.

The receptor's source is a human donor with chronic lymphocytic leukemia. Source: PBMCs, taken after 36 months of ibrutinib treatment. The V and J segments used are TRBV29-1 and TRBJ1-1, with no reliable assignment of the D segment. The nucleotide sequence is TGCAGCGTTGTAGGGAACACTGAAGCTTTCTTT. It codes for CSVVGNTEAFF. The reference TRBV29-1 and TRBJ1-1 proteins fill in what lies around the CDR3, so the full variable domain reads SAVISQKPSRDICQRGTSLTIQCQVDSQVTMMFWYRQQPGQSLTLIATANQGSEATYESGFVIDKFPISRPNLTFSTLTVSNMSPEDSSIYLCSVVGNTEAFFGQGTRLTVV.